What follows are 8 T cell receptor beta chains derived from one specimen sequenced in a study of blood T cell repertoires in COVID-19. The table came from immunoSEQ multiplex PCR; TCRdb's copy has only in-frame clones and leaves some out. The repertoire holds tens of thousands of clones, with about 72% as singletons. Sequences were obtained from peripheral blood. The receptors shown here come from an elderly man with acute or convalescent COVID-19.

The rearrangement links TRBV5-1 to TRBJ1-1; D remains unclear. Trimming shortened V by 1 base and J by 5 bases, and 15 bases separated the two germline ends. In germline, CDR1 is SGHRS, CDR2 YFSETQ. The CDR3 has 15 amino acids. The CDR3 DNA is TGCGCCAGCAGCTTGAAAGTAACCTCGGGGACTGAAGCTTTCTTT. Protein product: CASSLKVTSGTEAFF.

The rearrangement joins TRBV24-1 to TRBJ1-6; TRBD1 matches at 11 bases. CDR1 KGHDR and CDR2 SFDVKD come from the germline V gene. CDR3 length: 19 residues. The trim removed 9 bases at V and 4 bases at J, leaving 16 bases unmatched. In DNA form, the CDR3 reads TGTGCCACCGCGCCGGGACAGGGGGTTTTTTTGTCGTATAATTCACCCCTCCACTTT. Residues: CATAPGQGVFLSYNSPLHF.

The rearrangement joins TRBV19 to TRBJ2-1; 9 bases map to TRBD1. This CDR3 comprises 15 residues. Per the germline V gene, CDR1 is LNHDA and CDR2 is SQIVND (reference sequence). The V and J ends lost 5 bases and 6 bases, in that order; junction bases with no gene match: 8. CDR3: CASSRGQGISNEQFF. CDR3 nucleotide sequence: TGTGCCAGTAGTCGAGGACAGGGGATCAGCAATGAGCAGTTCTTC.

This chain links TRBV7-9 with TRBJ1-2; D is undetermined. Trimming pared 3 bases from V and 4 bases from J, leaving 9 bases between. Germline V gene lookup returns CDR1 SEHNR and CDR2 FQNEAQ (reference sequence). This CDR3 spans 13 amino acids. CDR3 DNA sequence: TGTGCCAGCAGCTTTGGTTTAGCCTATGGCTACACCTTC. It is translated as CASSFGLAYGYTF.

J is TRBJ2-5 and V is TRBV25-1; a possible D gene is TRBD1 (5 bases). Germline V CDR1 and CDR2: MGHDK, SYGVNS. This CDR3 is 15 amino acids long. Trimming stripped 6 bases from V and 4 bases from J, with 18 bases between. For the CDR3, the DNA is TGTGCCAGCAGCCCCCCTACCCTAAGGGGAGAGACCCAGTACTTC. Amino acids: CASSPPTLRGETQYF.

V gene TRBV14 combines with J gene TRBJ1-6; D uncertain. This CDR3 contains 14 residues. V lost 0 bases, J lost 11 bases, and 11 bases lay in between. The germline V gene encodes CDR1 SGHDN and CDR2 FVKESK. Here the CDR3 reads CASSQDWVTTPLHF. The CDR3, as DNA: TGTGCCAGCAGCCAAGATTGGGTTACTACACCCCTCCACTTT.

The chain carries TRBV3-1 (or the pseudogene TRBV3-2) and TRBJ1-2, with 12 bases identical to TRBD1. V shed 5 bases and J 4 bases; nucleotides not matched to a gene: 8. This CDR3 has 16 amino acids. Per germline, CDR1 LGHDT and CDR2 YNNKEL (reference sequence). CDR3 protein: CASSVTGTGGSYGYTF. The CDR3 DNA reads as TGTGCCAGCAGCGTTACTGGGACAGGGGGCAGCTATGGCTACACCTTC.

The chain carries TRBV12-3 or TRBV12-4 and TRBJ1-2; TRBD1 matches 7 bases. The CDR3 has 13 amino acids. J gave up 5 bases and V 6 bases, and 6 bases lay outside the gene matches. The CDR3 protein is CASRQGIEYGYTF. The CDR3 DNA reads as TGTGCCAGCAGACAGGGGATAGAGTATGGCTACACCTTC.